The clone carrying this T cell receptor beta chain showed up just a few times. Its target is unknown. Sequencing relied on a cDNA template that was reverse transcribed from extracted RNA. Only in-frame clones appear in the TCRdb table, and some are missing; sequencing was by immunoSEQ multiplex PCR. The sample shows around 120,000 clones, 50% to 75% of them seen only once. The record originates from a study of CD8+ T cells in alopecia areata. For the study at large: Treated individuals took tofacitinib by mouth, 5 to 10 mg twice daily. Tofacitinib therapy took 6 to 18 months; 6 months off drug came after.

Study results and caveats: A great number of expanded lesional clones endured in scalp and blood during tofacitinib. For patients receiving tofacitinib, scalp clonality and expanded CD8+ clones among the top 100 significantly decreased.

Germline CDR1 and CDR2: SEHNR and FQNEAQ (reference sequence). V was shortened by 11 bases and J by 0 bases, with 7 bases between the two germline ends. The CDR3 runs to 12 residues. Treatment of the sample: oral pan-JAK inhibitor, 5-10 mg twice daily. The receptor was derived from a human donor with alopecia areata. The chain joins TRBV7-9 to TRBJ2-2; D is unresolved. The material was CD8+ T cells sorted from blood, obtained at week 4, from a patient treated with tofacitinib. In DNA form, the CDR3 reads TGTGCCGCGGAAACGAACACCGGGGAGCTGTTTTTT. Amino acids: CAAETNTGELFF.